The rows below give T cell receptor beta chains drawn from one sample of a study of blood T cells in healthy people across ages. TCRdb reanalysed the 5' RACE reads using MiXCR and keeps one entry per CDR3 protein. The sample records 790,000 or so distinct CDR3 sequences, about half being singletons. What was sequenced was blood. The receptors were sampled from a man aged 80 or over in good health. CDR3s include the opening cysteine and the closing phenylalanine or tryptophan. Fields, in order: V gene, D gene, clone size, J gene, CDR3 protein, CDR3 DNA. D genes are given only for firm matches. The size field is filled for only some rows; it gives once, few, many or a size class.

>TRBV20-1|.|.|TRBJ1-4
CSALGQTNEKLFF
TGCAGTGCTTTGGGACAAACGAATGAAAAACTGTTTTTT
>TRBV20-1|.|few|TRBJ2-5
CSARDRLARETQYF
TGCAGTGCTAGAGATAGGCTAGCCAGGGAGACCCAGTACTTC
>TRBV29-1|.|.|TRBJ2-3
CSGQVQGTDTQYF
TGCAGCGGACAGGTACAAGGCACAGATACGCAGTATTTT
>TRBV12-3/TRBV12-4|TRBD1|.|TRBJ1-5
CATLRGGNQPQHF
TGTGCCACCCTCAGGGGGGGAAATCAGCCCCAGCATTTT
>TRBV3-1|.|few|TRBJ2-1
CASSHMGQGSDEQFF
TGTGCCAGCAGCCACATGGGACAAGGAAGCGATGAGCAGTTCTTC
>TRBV25-1|TRBD1|.|TRBJ2-5
CASSSWDRDQETQYF
TGTGCCAGCAGTAGCTGGGACAGGGATCAAGAGACCCAGTACTTC
>TRBV25-1|TRBD1|.|TRBJ1-6
CANRDSNSPLHF
TGTGCCAACCGGGACAGTAATTCACCCCTCCACTTT
>TRBV5-1|.|once|TRBJ2-7
CASSSRDPLSYEQYF
TGCGCCAGCAGCTCCCGGGACCCCCTCTCCTACGAGCAGTACTTC
>TRBV7-7|.|few|TRBJ2-2
CASSLAAANTGELFF
TGTGCCAGCAGCTTAGCGGCTGCGAACACCGGGGAGCTGTTTTTT
>TRBV7-2|TRBD1|many|TRBJ2-7
CASSRDRIYEQYF
TGTGCCAGCAGCCGGGACAGAATATACGAGCAGTACTTC
>TRBV7-2|.|.|TRBJ2-5
CASDVGAETQYF
TGTGCCAGCGACGTCGGGGCGGAGACCCAGTACTTC
>TRBV7-2|TRBD2|few|TRBJ2-7
CASSLGAGGIQYEQYF
TGTGCCAGCAGCTTAGGCGCGGGAGGGATACAGTACGAGCAGTACTTC
>TRBV12-3/TRBV12-4|.|.|TRBJ1-5
CASSPNWGDQPQHF
TGTGCCAGCAGTCCCAACTGGGGCGATCAGCCCCAGCATTTT
>TRBV29-1|.|once|TRBJ2-5
CSVDRGPVPETQYF
TGCAGCGTTGACAGGGGTCCTGTGCCGGAGACCCAGTACTTC
>TRBV20-1|.|.|TRBJ2-5
CSARPSGPETRYF
TGCAGTGCTAGGCCTTCGGGGCCAGAGACCCGGTACTTC
>TRBV14|TRBD1|few|TRBJ2-2
CASSQVGTGVGELFF
TGTGCCAGCAGCCAAGTTGGGACAGGGGTCGGGGAGCTGTTTTTT
>TRBV11-1|TRBD1|.|TRBJ1-2
CASSPWTGTTNYGYTF
TGTGCCAGCAGCCCGTGGACAGGGACAACTAATTATGGCTACACCTTC
>TRBV7-2|.|.|TRBJ2-5
CASSSARETQYF
TGTGCCAGCAGCTCCGCTAGAGAGACCCAGTACTTC
>TRBV14|.|few|TRBJ2-7
CASSPNTGTGLFEQYF
TGTGCCAGCAGCCCCAACACGGGGACCGGACTATTCGAGCAGTACTTC
>TRBV12-3/TRBV12-4|TRBD1|.|TRBJ2-6
CASSHRDRLNAGANVLTF
TGTGCCAGCAGCCACCGGGACAGACTAAATGCTGGGGCCAACGTCCTGACTTTC